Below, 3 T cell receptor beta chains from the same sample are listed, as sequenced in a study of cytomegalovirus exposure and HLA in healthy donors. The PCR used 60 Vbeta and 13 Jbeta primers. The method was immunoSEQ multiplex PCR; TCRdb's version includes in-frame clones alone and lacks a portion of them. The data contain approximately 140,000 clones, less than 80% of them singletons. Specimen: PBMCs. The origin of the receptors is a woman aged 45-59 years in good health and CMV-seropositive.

CDR3 amino acids: CASSSGSSYNEQFF. The CDR3 DNA reads TGTGCCAGCAGCTCCGGGAGCTCCTACAATGAGCAGTTCTTC. The rearrangement joins TRBV5-8 to TRBJ2-1; D might be TRBD2 (6 bases). The CDR3 has 14 residues. The germline V gene has CDR1 SGHTS and CDR2 YDEGEE. The germline V and J ends were trimmed by 3 bases and 0 bases, with 7 bases remaining between them. The whole variable domain, remainder taken from reference TRBV5-8 and TRBJ2-1, is EAGVTQSPTHLIKTRGQQATLRCSPISGHTSVYWYQQALGLGLQFLLWYDEGEERNRGNFPPRFSGRQFPNYSSELNVNALELEDSALYLCASSSGSSYNEQFFGPGTRLTVL.

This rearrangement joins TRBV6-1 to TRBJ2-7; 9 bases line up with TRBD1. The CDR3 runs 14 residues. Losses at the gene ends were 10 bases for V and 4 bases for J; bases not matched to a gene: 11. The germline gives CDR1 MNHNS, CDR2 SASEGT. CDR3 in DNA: TGTGCCACCCGGGCACAGGGGGCTAGGTACGAGCAGTACTTC. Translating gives CATRAQGARYEQYF.

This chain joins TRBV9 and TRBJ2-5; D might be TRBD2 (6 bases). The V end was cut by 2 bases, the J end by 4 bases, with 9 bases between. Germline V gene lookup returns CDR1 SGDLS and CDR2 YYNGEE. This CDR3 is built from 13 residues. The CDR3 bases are TGTGCCAGCAGCGTGATGGGGGGAGAGACCCAGTACTTC. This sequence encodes CASSVMGGETQYF.